One sample yielded the 4 T cell receptor beta chains listed below, sequenced in a study of blood T cell repertoires in COVID-19. The assay was immunoSEQ multiplex PCR, and TCRdb's table has in-frame clones only and misses some. The table has 200,000 to 300,000 clones, around 82% seen once. The specimen was peripheral blood. Source of these receptors: a human donor in a cohort sampled during active COVID-19.

CDR3 residues: CASSYSSEGGYTF. The CDR3 DNA reads TGTGCCAGCAGTTACTCAAGTGAGGGCGGCTACACCTTC. The chain employs TRBV6-2 or TRBV6-3 and TRBJ1-2; no firm D call. The germline gives CDR1 MNHEY, CDR2 SVGEGT. V gave up 0 bases and J gave up 8 bases, with 10 bases separating them. This CDR3 has 13 residues.

The gene calls are TRBV21-1 and TRBJ1-6; the table assigns TRBD1, which was not confirmed against the DNA. TRBV21-1 is labeled a pseudogene. The CDR3 contains 16 residues. CDR3 sequence: CARARTGSSYNSPLHF. The CDR3 DNA follows: TGTGCCAGAGCCCGGACAGGGAGCTCCTATAATTCACCCCTCCACTTT.

The genes are TRBV12-3 or TRBV12-4 and TRBJ2-7, with D possibly being TRBD2 (5 bases). CDR3 length equals 13 residues. Trimming shortened V by 7 bases and J by 4 bases, and 14 bases separated the two germline ends. The CDR3 DNA is TGTGCCAGCACCCTATCACCGGGGTACGAGCAGTACTTC. This translates into CASTLSPGYEQYF.

V is TRBV5-1 and J is TRBJ2-1; D might be TRBD1 (5 bases). The germline V gene has CDR1 SGHRS and CDR2 YFSETQ. The germline V and J ends were trimmed by 4 bases and 3 bases, with 32 bases remaining between them. The CDR3 totals 21 residues. CDR3 sequence: CASSPGFGHPKPESFYNEQFF. The CDR3 bases are TGCGCCAGCAGCCCGGGCTTCGGACACCCGAAGCCGGAGAGCTTCTACAATGAGCAGTTCTTC.